This T cell receptor (beta chain) was documented in a study of blood T cell repertoires in COVID-19. Background on the study: The samples span acute and convalescent COVID-19 from the United States, Italy and Spain. From T cells, B-cell-depleted T cells, or PBMCs came the material, which was cDNA or gDNA.

The CDR3 spans 16 residues. Trimming removed 0 bases at V and 0 bases at J, with 13 bases between. Germline lookup yields CDR1 SGHRS and CDR2 YFSETQ. Generated by immunoSEQ multiplex PCR, the TCRdb table keeps only in-frame clones and is missing some. This table has some 82,000 clones, about 86% appearing once. What was sequenced was peripheral blood. V and J are TRBV5-1 and TRBJ2-7; tentatively, D is TRBD2 (6 bases). This TCR came from a man aged 80 or over with acute or convalescent COVID-19. CDR3: CASSLDGLTSSYEQYF. CDR3 DNA sequence: TGCGCCAGCAGCTTGGACGGACTAACGAGCTCCTACGAGCAGTACTTC. Filled out from reference TRBV5-1 and TRBJ2-7, the complete variable domain reads KAGVTQTPRYLIKTRGQQVTLSCSPISGHRSVSWYQQTPGQGLQFLFEYFSETQRNKGNFPGRFSGRQFSNSRSEMNVSTLELGDSALYLCASSLDGLTSSYEQYFGPGTRLTVT.